This is a list of T cell receptor beta chains from one sample in a study of CD4 T cells in relation to SARS-CoV-2 and coronaviruses. Clones were sequenced by immunoSEQ multiplex PCR, and TCRdb holds only the in-frame ones, with some missing. The sample has about 37,000 clones; approximately 77% are singletons. These receptors are not linked to any known antigen. Sample: naive CD4+ T cells from PBMCs, cultured in vitro. The receptor set was obtained from an adult with COVID-19. The CDR3 runs from the conserved cysteine through the conserved F or W.

v_call,j_call,cdr3_aa
TRBV3-1/TRBV3-2,TRBJ2-5,CASSQDGAGVSETQYF
TRBV6-2/TRBV6-3,TRBJ2-1,CASSYGYNEQFF
TRBV6-6,TRBJ1-1,CASSYSLPPGEAFF
TRBV4-1,TRBJ2-7,CASSQVGQATYEQYF
TRBV29-1,TRBJ1-1,CSVWSDTEAFF
TRBV25-1,TRBJ1-2,CASKRQGPNYGYTF
TRBV28,TRBJ2-1,CATSVDSGRYNEQFF
TRBV18,TRBJ2-5,CASSPQRETQYF
TRBV6-5,TRBJ2-3,CASSNREGKDTQYF
TRBV11-1,TRBJ1-2,CASGHRMNYGYTF
TRBV2,TRBJ1-5,CASSGLDTTPPQHF
TRBV7-2,TRBJ1-2,CASSLVFEAGKYYGYTF
TRBV5-1,TRBJ2-3,CASSLGTSGTGDTQYF
TRBV6-5,TRBJ1-2,CASSYQAERGGYTF
TRBV4-1,TRBJ2-7,CASSPGLAGEQYF
TRBV28,TRBJ1-5,CASSFITRGDNQPQHF
TRBV5-1,TRBJ2-1,CASSSRDSGEQFF
TRBV28,TRBJ2-7,CASSPFYEQYF
TRBV5-6,TRBJ2-1,CASSLPSRYNEQFF
TRBV7-2,TRBJ2-2,CASSEGGELFF
TRBV28,TRBJ1-6,CASSSTGQNYNSPLHF
TRBV3-1/TRBV3-2,TRBJ2-1,CASSQETGATQFF
TRBV2,TRBJ2-1,CASSVSDYNEQFF
TRBV7-2,TRBJ2-1,CASSLSGTRSYNEQFF
TRBV7-3,TRBJ2-1,CASSLFGQGAFNEQFF
TRBV28,TRBJ2-1,CASMWTGGLREQFF
TRBV3-1/TRBV3-2,TRBJ2-1,CASSQTSGLVHEQFF
TRBV28,TRBJ2-1,CASRTGTGEQFF
TRBV27,TRBJ2-7,CASSTRTSGRISYEQYF
TRBV7-9,TRBJ2-7,CASSSGRTYEQYF
TRBV28,TRBJ1-5,CASSLLSGNNQPQHF
TRBV5-4,TRBJ2-1,CASSQGTGDEQFF
TRBV5-5,TRBJ2-3,CASSSYRGNTDTQYF
TRBV28,TRBJ1-1,CASSQDSLQYAFF
TRBV28,TRBJ1-2,CASSLGTGPNYGYTF
TRBV18,TRBJ1-5,CASSPGWTQPQHF
TRBV5-1,TRBJ2-7,CASSQTGDRAYEQYF
TRBV28,TRBJ2-7,CASSLIGTGLYEQYF
TRBV27,TRBJ2-7,CASSSISSYEQYF
TRBV2,TRBJ2-4,CASSRQGGYPGRKNIQYF
TRBV20-1,TRBJ2-1,CSASTSGDKVF
TRBV4-1,TRBJ2-5,CASSGPGTAQETQYF
TRBV27,TRBJ1-6,CASGIGGARRNNSPLHF
TRBV7-8,TRBJ2-1,CASSLGAGEQFF
TRBV7-9,TRBJ1-2,CASSLLGPGVNYGYTF
TRBV5-1,TRBJ2-1,CASSWRLAGQHEQFF
TRBV30,TRBJ2-1,CAWSKGQYGNEQFF
TRBV7-9,TRBJ1-2,CASSLAVGRGYGYTF
TRBV9,TRBJ1-1,CASSVGDRVTEAFF
TRBV5-1,TRBJ2-1,CASGASGYNEQFF
TRBV28,TRBJ1-2,CASSLDANRDGYTF